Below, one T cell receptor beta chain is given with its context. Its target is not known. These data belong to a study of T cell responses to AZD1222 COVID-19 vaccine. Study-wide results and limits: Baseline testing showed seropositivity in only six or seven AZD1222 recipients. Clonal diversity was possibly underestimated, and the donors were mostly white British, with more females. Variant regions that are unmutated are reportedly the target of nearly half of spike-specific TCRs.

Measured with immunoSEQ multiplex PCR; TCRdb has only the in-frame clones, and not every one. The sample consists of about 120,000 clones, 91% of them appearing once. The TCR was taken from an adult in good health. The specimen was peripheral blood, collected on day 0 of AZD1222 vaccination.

CDR3 loop: CAYQGSLSYEQYF. Written as DNA, the CDR3 is TGTGCCTATCAGGGTTCCCTCTCCTACGAGCAGTACTTC. The chain employs TRBV30 and TRBJ2-7, with D perhaps TRBD1 (5 bases). CDR3 length: 13 residues. The V end was cut by 7 bases, the J end by 0 bases, with 13 bases between. Germline CDR1 reads GTSNPN; CDR2 reads SVGIG (reference sequence).